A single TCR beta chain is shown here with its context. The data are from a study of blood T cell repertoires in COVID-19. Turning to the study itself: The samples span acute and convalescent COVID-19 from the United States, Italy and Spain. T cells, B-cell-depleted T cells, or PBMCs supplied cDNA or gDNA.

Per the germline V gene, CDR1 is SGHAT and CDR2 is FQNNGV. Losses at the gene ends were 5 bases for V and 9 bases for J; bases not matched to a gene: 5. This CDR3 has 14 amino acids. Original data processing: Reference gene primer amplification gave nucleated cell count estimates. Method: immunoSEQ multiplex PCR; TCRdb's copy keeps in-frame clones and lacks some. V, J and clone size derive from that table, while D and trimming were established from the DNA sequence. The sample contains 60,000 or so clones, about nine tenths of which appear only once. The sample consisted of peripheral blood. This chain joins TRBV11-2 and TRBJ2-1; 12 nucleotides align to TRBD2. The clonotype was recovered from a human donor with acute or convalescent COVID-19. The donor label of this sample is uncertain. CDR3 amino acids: CASSKLAGGSEQFF. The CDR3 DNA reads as TGTGCCAGCAGCAAACTAGCGGGAGGAAGTGAGCAGTTCTTC.